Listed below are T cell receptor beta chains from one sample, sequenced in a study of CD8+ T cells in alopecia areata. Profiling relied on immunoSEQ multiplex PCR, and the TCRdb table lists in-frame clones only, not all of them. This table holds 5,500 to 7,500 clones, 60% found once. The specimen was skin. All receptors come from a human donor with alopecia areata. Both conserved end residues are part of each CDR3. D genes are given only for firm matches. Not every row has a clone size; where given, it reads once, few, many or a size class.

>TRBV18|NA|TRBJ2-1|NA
TGTGCCAGCTCACCACGACTGTATACCTACAATGAGCAGTTCTTC
CASSPRLYTYNEQFF
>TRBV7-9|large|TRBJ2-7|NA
TGTGCCAGCAGCTTAGGGCAGCCCGTCCCCTACGAGCAGTACTTC
CASSLGQPVPYEQYF
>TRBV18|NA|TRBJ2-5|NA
TGTGCCAGCTCACCCTCCGGGGGGCTCCAAGAGACCCAGTACTTC
CASSPSGGLQETQYF
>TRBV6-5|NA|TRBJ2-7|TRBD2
TGTGCCAGCAGTTACTCTAGCGGGGGGGCCTACGAGCAGTACTTC
CASSYSSGGAYEQYF
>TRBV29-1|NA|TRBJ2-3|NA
TGCAGCGTTTCTCGTGAGAAGGGGAGCACAGATACGCAGTATTTT
CSVSREKGSTDTQYF
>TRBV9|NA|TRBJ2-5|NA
TGTGCCAGCAGCGTAGGGAAGACCCAGTACTTC
CASSVGKTQYF
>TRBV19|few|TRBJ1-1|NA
TGTGCCAGTAGTATTGCCGTGAACACTGAAGCTTTCTTT
CASSIAVNTEAFF
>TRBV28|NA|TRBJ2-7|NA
TGTGCCAGCAGTTCATCCGGACAGTTCTACGAGCAGTACTTC
CASSSSGQFYEQYF
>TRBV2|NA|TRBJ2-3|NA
TGTGCCAGCAGTGAGTGGGCCACAGATACGCAGTATTTT
CASSEWATDTQYF
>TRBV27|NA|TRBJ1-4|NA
TGTGCCAGCAGTTTATACCCTGGGGATGAGGCCGTTAATGAAAAACTGTTTTTT
CASSLYPGDEAVNEKLFF
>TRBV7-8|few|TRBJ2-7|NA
TGTGCCAGCAGCTTAGCGACTGGTGCGCCCTTTGGGCACGAGCAGTACTTC
CASSLATGAPFGHEQYF
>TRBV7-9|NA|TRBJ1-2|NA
TGTGCCAGCAGCTCAGAGCGCTATGGCTACACCTTC
CASSSERYGYTF
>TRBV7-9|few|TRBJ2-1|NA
TGTGCCAGCAGCCCTTACATGAGGCGGGCACGCTACAATGAGCAGTTCTTC
CASSPYMRRARYNEQFF
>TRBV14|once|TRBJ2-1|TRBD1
TGTGCCAGCAGCCTTCTCGGCAGGGGGTGGACCAACGCGTACAATGAGCAGTTCTTC
CASSLLGRGWTNAYNEQFF
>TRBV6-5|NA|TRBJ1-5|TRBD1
TGTGCCAGCAGTTACGGGCAGGGGGGCAATCAGCCCCAGCATTTT
CASSYGQGGNQPQHF
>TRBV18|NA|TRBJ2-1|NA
TGTGCCAGCGCCCGCGAGGGGGGCATAACTTACAATGAGCAGTTCTTC
CASAREGGITYNEQFF
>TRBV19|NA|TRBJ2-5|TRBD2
TGTGCCAGTAGTGGGGGGGGAGAGACCCAGTACTTC
CASSGGGETQYF
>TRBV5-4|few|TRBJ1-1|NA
TGTGCCAGCAGCGGCGGTCGGGCTGAAGCTTTCTTT
CASSGGRAEAFF
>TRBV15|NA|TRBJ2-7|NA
TGTGCCACCAGCAGAGATCAAGTAATGGGCGAGCAGTACTTC
CATSRDQVMGEQYF
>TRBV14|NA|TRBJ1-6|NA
TGTGCCAGCAGCCAAGAGCGGAGGGCTAATTCACCCCTCCACTTT
CASSQERRANSPLHF
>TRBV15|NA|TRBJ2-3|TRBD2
TGTGCCACAAGCCCCGGACTAGCGGTTGCAGATACGCAGTATTTT
CATSPGLAVADTQYF
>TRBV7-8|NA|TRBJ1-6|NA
TGTGCCAGCAGCGGGGACGGCAGGGTTTCCTATAATTCACCCCTCCACTTT
CASSGDGRVSYNSPLHF
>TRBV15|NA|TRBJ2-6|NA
TGTGCCACCAGCAGCAGCCTTTCTGGGGCCAACGTCCTGACTTTC
CATSSSLSGANVLTF
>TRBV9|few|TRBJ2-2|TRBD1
TGTGCCAGCAGCGTACTGGACAGGCCCACCGGGGAGCTGTTTTTT
CASSVLDRPTGELFF
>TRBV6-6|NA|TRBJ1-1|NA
TGTGCCAGCAGTACCGTTATACCGTCGGGTACTGAAGCTTTCTTT
CASSTVIPSGTEAFF
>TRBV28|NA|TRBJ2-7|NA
TGTGCCAGCAGGGGCACCCTAGTTGCCTACGAGCAGTACTTC
CASRGTLVAYEQYF
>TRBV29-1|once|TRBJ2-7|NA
TGCAGCGTTCAGAGCCTCTCCTACGAGCAGTACTTC
CSVQSLSYEQYF
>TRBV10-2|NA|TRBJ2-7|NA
TGCGCCAGCAGTGAGTCTCGGGACGGAGTTTACGAGCAGTACTTC
CASSESRDGVYEQYF
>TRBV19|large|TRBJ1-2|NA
TGTGCCTCTGAGGGGTATGGCTACACCTTC
CASEGYGYTF
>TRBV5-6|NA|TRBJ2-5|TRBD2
TGTGCCAGCAGCTTCGGACTAGCGGACCAAGAGACCCAGTACTTC
CASSFGLADQETQYF
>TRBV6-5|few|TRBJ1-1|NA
TGTGCCAGCAGATACCAGGGGCGTAACACTGAAGCTTTCTTT
CASRYQGRNTEAFF
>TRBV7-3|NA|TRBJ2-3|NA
TGTGCCAGCAGCTCCTTAGGGAGCACAGATACGCAGTATTTT
CASSSLGSTDTQYF
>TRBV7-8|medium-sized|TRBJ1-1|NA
TGTGCCAGCAGCTTAGTCAACACAATGAACACTGAAGCTTTCTTT
CASSLVNTMNTEAFF
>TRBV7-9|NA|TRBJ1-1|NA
TGTGCCAGCAGCTCAAGACAGTTCATGAACACTGAAGCTTTCTTT
CASSSRQFMNTEAFF
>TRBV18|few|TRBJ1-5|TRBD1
TGTGCCAGCTCACAAGGGACAGCTAATCAGCCCCAGCATTTT
CASSQGTANQPQHF
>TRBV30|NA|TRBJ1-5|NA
TGTGCCTGGAGTGCGATGTCCGGGGGAGGGAGTAACGGGGCTCAGCCCCAGCATTTT
CAWSAMSGGGSNGAQPQHF
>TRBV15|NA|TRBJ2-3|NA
TGTGCCACCAGCAGAGGGACAAAACATGGAAGGACAGATACGCAGTATTTT
CATSRGTKHGRTDTQYF
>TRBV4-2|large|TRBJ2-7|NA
TGTGCCAGCAGCCAACTATCGGGACGGTTGGGCTACGAGCAGTACTTC
CASSQLSGRLGYEQYF
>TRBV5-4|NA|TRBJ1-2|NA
TGTGCCAGCAGCTCCCGGGTCGGCGGCTATGGCTACACCTTC
CASSSRVGGYGYTF
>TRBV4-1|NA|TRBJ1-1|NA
TGCGCCAGCAGCCAAGAAGGATCTAGACAGAAAGCTTTCTTT
CASSQEGSRQKAFF
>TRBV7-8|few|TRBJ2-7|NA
TGTGCCAGCAGCGCCTCCTACGAGCAGTACTTC
CASSASYEQYF
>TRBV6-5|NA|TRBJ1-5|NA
TGTGCCAGCAGAGAGGATCATCAGCCCCAGCATTTT
CASREDHQPQHF
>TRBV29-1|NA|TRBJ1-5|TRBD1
TGCAGCGTTGTTATAAGGGACAGCCATCAGCCCCAGCATTTT
CSVVIRDSHQPQHF
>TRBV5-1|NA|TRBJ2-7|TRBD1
TGCGCCAGCAAGGTGAGACAGGGTGGCGAGCAGTACTTC
CASKVRQGGEQYF
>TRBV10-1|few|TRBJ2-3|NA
TGCGCCAGCAGTGAGTCTAGGGCCAAAGGCACAGATACGCAGTATTTT
CASSESRAKGTDTQYF
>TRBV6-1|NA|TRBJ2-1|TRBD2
TGTGCCAGCAGTACTCGACTAGCCCCAGACAATGAGCAGTTCTTC
CASSTRLAPDNEQFF
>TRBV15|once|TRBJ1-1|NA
TGTGCCACCAGCAGAGACCCCCAAGCGCCTGAAGCTTTCTTT
CATSRDPQAPEAFF
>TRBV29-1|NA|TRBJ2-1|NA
TGCAGCGTTGATCGGGGCACTGGCTCTGCGCAGTTCTTC
CSVDRGTGSAQFF